A single sample is the source of the 3 T cell receptor beta chains below, sequenced in a study of blood T cell repertoires in COVID-19. The assay was immunoSEQ multiplex PCR, and TCRdb's table has in-frame clones only and misses some. The sample shows approximately 210,000 clones, more than 85% of them seen only once. The source material was peripheral blood. The source is a man aged 40-49 years with active or convalescent COVID-19.

This rearrangement joins TRBV28 to TRBJ2-7; D perhaps matches TRBD2 (5 bases). Deletions cut 8 bases from V and 0 bases from J, with 17 bases between. This CDR3 region has 15 residues. CDR1 is MDHEN, CDR2 SYDVKM, per germline. The CDR3 region is CASSYRGRNSYEQYF. The CDR3 DNA follows: TGTGCCAGCTCCTACCGGGGTAGAAACTCCTACGAGCAGTACTTC.

V is TRBV2 and J is TRBJ2-3; 7 bases agree with TRBD1. V lost 4 bases and J lost 2; bases outside the gene matches: 6. The CDR3 length is 15 residues. CDR1 is SNHLY, CDR2 FYNNEI, per germline. The CDR3 reads CASSVGQGVTDTQYF. In nucleotides, the CDR3 is TGTGCCAGCAGTGTAGGCCAGGGGGTCACAGATACGCAGTATTTT.

The chain joins TRBV28 to TRBJ1-2; 9 bases are shared with TRBD1. V was clipped by 2 bases and J by 7 bases; unmatched bases: 2. There are 13 residues in the CDR3. The germline CDR1 and CDR2 sequences are MDHEN and SYDVKM. The CDR3 sequence is CASSLDRGFGYTF. CDR3 bases: TGTGCCAGCAGTTTAGACAGGGGGTTTGGCTACACCTTC.